This T cell receptor beta chain stems from a study of blood T cell repertoires in COVID-19. The Seattle patients, enrolled during active infection, were followed longitudinally. Germline V gene lookup returns CDR1 LNHDA and CDR2 SQIVND (reference sequence). V was shortened by 6 bases and J by 8 bases, with 10 bases between the two germline ends. This CDR3 region has 11 residues. Libraries were prepared by immunoSEQ multiplex PCR; TCRdb keeps only in-frame clonotypes and omits some of them. The sample has about 350,000 clones, roughly 86% seen once. The chain carries TRBV19 and TRBJ1-1, with D possibly being TRBD1 (6 bases). The receptor's source is a man in his thirties or forties with COVID-19, enrolled during active disease. The sequenced material came from peripheral blood. As DNA, the CDR3 is TGTGCCAGTAGGACACAGGGAGAAGCTTTCTTT. Translating gives CASRTQGEAFF. Filled out from reference TRBV19 and TRBJ1-1, the complete variable domain reads DGGITQSPKYLFRKEGQNVTLSCEQNLNHDAMYWYRQDPGQGLRLIYYSQIVNDFQKGDIAEGYSVSREKKESFPLTVTSAQKNPTAFYLCASRTQGEAFFGQGTRLTVV.